This TCR beta chain is drawn from a study of blood T cell repertoires in COVID-19 (dated by TCRdb to the early 2020s). Background for the entire study: Collaborator samples came from the United States, Italy and Spain and covered acute and convalescent phases of COVID-19. The prospective study material was composed of cDNA or gDNA derived from T cells, B-cell-depleted T cells, or PBMCs. The dataset comprised deeply sampled blood TCRbeta repertoires from subjects exposed to, actively infected with, or recovered from COVID-19. A freely available public database, intended as a resource for researchers studying the immune response to SARS-CoV-2, is where the repertoires were released. Samples came from the ongoing ImmuneRACE study (first 160 participants) plus 1,254 subjects from 6 global collaborators. A de-identified subject ID, COVID-19 status, age in years and sex were almost always included in the sample metadata. HLA class I and class II types, where available, came from metadata supplied by the sample provider rather than from assay-based typing. General study outcomes and caveats: How much clinical and demographic metadata was included differed by source and by participant, and the metadata was provided uncurated.

Reading from cysteine to phenylalanine, the CDR3 counts 13 amino acids. Only the CDR3 DNA stays, 39 bases, in frame from base 1. V is clipped by 4 bases and J by 5 bases, and the sequence between their germline boundaries is 12 bases long. Reading the germline V gene gives CDR1 SGHAT and CDR2 FQNNGV. TCRbeta CDR3 regions were amplified from genomic DNA using the immunoSEQ Assay, a bias-controlled multiplex PCR. Per the original workflow: The number of nucleated cells in each sample was estimated by amplification of reference gene primers within the assay. Sequence reads were collapsed and filtered to measure the absolute abundance of every unique TCRbeta CDR3 rearrangement. For each sample, productive Simpson clonality was calculated as the square root of Simpson's diversity index across productive rearrangements. Entries here come from immuneACCESS through TCRdb and include only in-frame sequences with V and J called. Some clones fail to appear in such tables; in the studies checked, an unresolved V gene covers under half of the shortfall, and the cause of the remainder is unknown. V and J calls and clone size are as listed in that table; D and trimming were resolved from the DNA. Recorded for this sample are under 200,000 clones; 85% to 90% of them occurred a single time. The leading ten clones occupy around 6.5% of the sample.

Collaborating institutions collected whole blood in K2EDTA tubes following their own protocols. For TCRbeta analysis, collaborators shipped samples as frozen whole blood, isolated PBMCs, or DNA extracted from either of those sample types. On this clone itself: There is no known antigen for this receptor. No much larger clone is present one base from it, and per-base qualities are unavailable.

The source of this sequence is a woman of 80 years or more in a cohort sampled during active or convalescent COVID-19. The chain is assembled from TRBV11-2 and TRBJ2-7; the D gene is possibly TRBD2, with 6 bases matching. Sequenced sample: peripheral blood. The CDR3 amino acid sequence is: CASSSGLRNEQYF. In nucleotide form, the sequence is TGTGCCAGCAGCTCGGGACTCCGGAACGAGCAGTACTTC.